The clone carrying this TCR beta chain was seen repeatedly, ten times or more. Its antigen is currently unknown. The sample originates from a study of neurological immune-mediated disorders. With 10-nucleotide random UMIs, 5'RACE was used to make the cDNA. TCRdb processed the 5' RACE reads anew with MiXCR; each CDR3 protein has one entry. The data hold roughly 80,000 distinct CDR3 sequences, with 5% to 6.5% observed a single time. The time point is: longitudinal time-point 2. Study outcomes and limitations: None of the features examined (clinical or MRI) was associated with the multiple sclerosis repertoire cluster.

The CDR3 is 14 residues long. The germline gives CDR1 MRHNA, CDR2 SNTAGT. The ends were cut back, 4 bases at V and 1 base at J, with 9 bases in the middle. This chain uses TRBV6-4 with TRBJ2-3, with D tentatively TRBD1 or TRBD2 (5 bases each). Sequenced material: PBMCs. The TCR sequence derives from a woman in her fifties or sixties with multiple sclerosis. The CDR3 DNA reads TGTGCCAGCAGTGCCGGGACCGGCACAGATACGCAGTATTTT. Its protein is CASSAGTGTDTQYF.